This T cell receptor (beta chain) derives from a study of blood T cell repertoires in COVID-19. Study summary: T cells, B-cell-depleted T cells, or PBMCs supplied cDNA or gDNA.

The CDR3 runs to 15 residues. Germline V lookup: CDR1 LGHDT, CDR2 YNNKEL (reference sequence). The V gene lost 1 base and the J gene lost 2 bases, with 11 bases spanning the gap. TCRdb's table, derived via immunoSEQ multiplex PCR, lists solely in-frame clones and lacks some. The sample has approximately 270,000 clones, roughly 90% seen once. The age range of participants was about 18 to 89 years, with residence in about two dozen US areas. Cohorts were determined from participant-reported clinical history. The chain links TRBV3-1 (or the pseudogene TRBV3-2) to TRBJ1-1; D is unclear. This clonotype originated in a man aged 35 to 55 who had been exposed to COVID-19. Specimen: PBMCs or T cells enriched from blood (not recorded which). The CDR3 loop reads CASSQAPALNTEAFF. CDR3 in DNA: TGTGCCAGCAGCCAAGCCCCCGCACTAAACACTGAAGCTTTCTTT.